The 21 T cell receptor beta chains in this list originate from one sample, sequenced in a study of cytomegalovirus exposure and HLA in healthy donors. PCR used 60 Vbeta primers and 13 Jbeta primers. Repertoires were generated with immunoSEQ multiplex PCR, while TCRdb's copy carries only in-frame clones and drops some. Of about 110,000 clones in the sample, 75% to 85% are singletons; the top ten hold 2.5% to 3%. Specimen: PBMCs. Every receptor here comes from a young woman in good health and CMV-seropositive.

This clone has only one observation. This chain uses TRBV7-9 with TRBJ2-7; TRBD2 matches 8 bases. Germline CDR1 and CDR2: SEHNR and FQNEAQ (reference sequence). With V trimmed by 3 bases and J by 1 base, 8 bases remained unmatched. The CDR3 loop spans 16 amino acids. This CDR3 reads CASSFPPRGDSYEQYF. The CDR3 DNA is TGTGCCAGCAGCTTCCCTCCGCGGGGGGATTCCTACGAGCAGTACTTC.

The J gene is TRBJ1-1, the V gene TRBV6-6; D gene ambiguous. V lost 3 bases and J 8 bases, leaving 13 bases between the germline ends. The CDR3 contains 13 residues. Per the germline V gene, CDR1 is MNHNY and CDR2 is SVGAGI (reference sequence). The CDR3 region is CASSYRHGEEAFF. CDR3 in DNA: TGTGCCAGCAGTTATCGGCATGGGGAGGAAGCTTTCTTT.

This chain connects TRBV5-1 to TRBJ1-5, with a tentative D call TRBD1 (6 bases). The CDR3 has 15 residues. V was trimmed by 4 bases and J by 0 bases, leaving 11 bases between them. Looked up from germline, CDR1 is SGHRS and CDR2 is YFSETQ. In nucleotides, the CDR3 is TGCGCCAGCAGCACGACAGGAGGTAGCAATCAGCCCCAGCATTTT. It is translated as CASSTTGGSNQPQHF. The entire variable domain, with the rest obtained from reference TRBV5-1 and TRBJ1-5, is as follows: KAGVTQTPRYLIKTRGQQVTLSCSPISGHRSVSWYQQTPGQGLQFLFEYFSETQRNKGNFPGRFSGRQFSNSRSEMNVSTLELGDSALYLCASSTTGGSNQPQHFGDGTRLSIL.

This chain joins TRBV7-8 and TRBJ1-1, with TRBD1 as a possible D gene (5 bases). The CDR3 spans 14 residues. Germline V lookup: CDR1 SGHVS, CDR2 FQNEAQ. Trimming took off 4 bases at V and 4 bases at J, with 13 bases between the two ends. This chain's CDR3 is CASSSLLGGTEAFF. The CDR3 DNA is TGTGCCAGCAGCTCGCTCTTGGGGGGCACTGAAGCTTTCTTT.

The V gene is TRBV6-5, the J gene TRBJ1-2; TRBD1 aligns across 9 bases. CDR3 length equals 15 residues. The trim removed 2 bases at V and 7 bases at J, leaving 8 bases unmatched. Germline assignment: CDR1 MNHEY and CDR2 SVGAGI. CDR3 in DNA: TGTGCCAGCAGTTACGGACAGGGGAGGTACACTGGCTACACCTTC. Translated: CASSYGQGRYTGYTF.

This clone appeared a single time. The CDR3 nucleotides read TGTGCCAGCAGCTTAAGGTCGGGTGATGGCTACACCTTC. It codes for CASSLRSGDGYTF. The chain has TRBV7-9 and TRBJ1-2; D is unresolved. The CDR3 has 13 amino acids. The V end was cut by 2 bases, the J end by 6 bases, with 10 bases between. Looked up from germline, CDR1 is SEHNR and CDR2 is FQNEAQ (reference sequence). The full variable domain, completed using reference TRBV7-9 and TRBJ1-2, is DTGVSQNPRHKITKRGQNVTFRCDPISEHNRLYWYRQTLGQGPEFLTYFQNEAQLEKSRLLSDRFSAERPKGSFSTLEIQRTEQGDSAMYLCASSLRSGDGYTFGSGTRLTVV.

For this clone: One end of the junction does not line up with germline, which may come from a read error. The CDR3 DNA is TGTGCTAGCAGCTTACAGGGCCCAGCTTCCGGGTCACCCCTCCACTTT. Translation: CASSLQGPASGSPLHF. The V and J genes are TRBV7-7 and TRBJ1-6, with D perhaps matching TRBD1 (6 bases). CDR3 length equals 16 residues. Germline V gene lookup returns CDR1 SSHAT and CDR2 FNYEAQ (reference sequence).

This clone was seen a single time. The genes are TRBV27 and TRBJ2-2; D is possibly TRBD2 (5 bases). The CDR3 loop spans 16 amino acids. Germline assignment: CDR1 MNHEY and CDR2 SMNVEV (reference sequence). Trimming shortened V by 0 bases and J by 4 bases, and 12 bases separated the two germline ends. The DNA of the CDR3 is TGTGCCAGCAGTTTATCGAAAGCTACTAGCACCGGGGAGCTGTTTTTT. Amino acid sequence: CASSLSKATSTGELFF.

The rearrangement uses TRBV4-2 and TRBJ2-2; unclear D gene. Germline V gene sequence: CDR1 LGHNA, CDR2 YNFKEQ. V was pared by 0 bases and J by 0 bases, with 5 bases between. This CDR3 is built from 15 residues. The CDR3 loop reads CASSQEPANTGELFF. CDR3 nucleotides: TGTGCCAGCAGCCAAGAACCAGCGAACACCGGGGAGCTGTTTTTT.

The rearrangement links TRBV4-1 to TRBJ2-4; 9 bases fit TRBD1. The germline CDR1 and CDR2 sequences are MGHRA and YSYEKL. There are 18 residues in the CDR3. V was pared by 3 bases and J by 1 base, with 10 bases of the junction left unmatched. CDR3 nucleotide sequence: TGCGCCAGCAGCCACGGGGGTAGACAGGGGGACGCCAAAAACATTCAGTACTTC. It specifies CASSHGGRQGDAKNIQYF.

CDR3 in DNA: TGTGCCAGCAGCTTGGCAAGAACAGGGGGTAACACTGAAGCTTTCTTT. As protein: CASSLARTGGNTEAFF. This chain links TRBV5-4 with TRBJ1-1; 8 nucleotides align to TRBD1. The CDR3 is 16 amino acids. After removal of 0 bases from V and 2 bases from J, the junction contained 6 bases not matched to a gene. Germline values: CDR1 SGHNT, CDR2 YYREEE (reference sequence).

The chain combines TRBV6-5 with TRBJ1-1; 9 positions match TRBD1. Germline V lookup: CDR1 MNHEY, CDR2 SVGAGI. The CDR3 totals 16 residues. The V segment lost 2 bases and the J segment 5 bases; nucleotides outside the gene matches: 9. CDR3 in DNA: TGTGCCAGCAGTTACGACACAGGGGGCGCGGAAACTGAAGCTTTCTTT. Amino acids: CASSYDTGGAETEAFF.

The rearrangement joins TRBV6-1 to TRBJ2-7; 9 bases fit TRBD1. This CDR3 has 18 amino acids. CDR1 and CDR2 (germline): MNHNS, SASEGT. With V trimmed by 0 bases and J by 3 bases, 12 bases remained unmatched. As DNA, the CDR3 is TGTGCCAGCAGTGAAGCGCGTTCTAGGACAGGGGAACTCTACGAGCAGTACTTC. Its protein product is CASSEARSRTGELYEQYF.

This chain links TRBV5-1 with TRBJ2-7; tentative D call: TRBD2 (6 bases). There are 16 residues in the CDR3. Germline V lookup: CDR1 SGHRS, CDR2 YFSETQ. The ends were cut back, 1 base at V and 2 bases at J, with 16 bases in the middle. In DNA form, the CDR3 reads TGCGCCAGCAGCTTGCCCCTTGGCGGGGCAACCTACGAGCAGTACTTC. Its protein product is CASSLPLGGATYEQYF.

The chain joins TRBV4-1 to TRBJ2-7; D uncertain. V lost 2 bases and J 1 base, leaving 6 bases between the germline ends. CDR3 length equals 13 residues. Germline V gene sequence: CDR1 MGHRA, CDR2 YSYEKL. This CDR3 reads CASSQTESYEQYF. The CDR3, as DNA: TGCGCCAGCAGCCAAACAGAATCCTACGAGCAGTACTTC.

The CDR3 DNA is TGTGCCAGCTCACCCCTAGCGGGGCTCTACAATGAGCAGTTCTTC. Translated: CASSPLAGLYNEQFF. The gene calls are TRBV18 and TRBJ2-1; TRBD2 aligns across 9 bases. Germline V gene sequence: CDR1 KGHSH, CDR2 LQKENI. The CDR3 consists of 15 residues. Trimming at V came to 3 bases and at J to 3 bases, leaving 3 bases not matched to a gene.

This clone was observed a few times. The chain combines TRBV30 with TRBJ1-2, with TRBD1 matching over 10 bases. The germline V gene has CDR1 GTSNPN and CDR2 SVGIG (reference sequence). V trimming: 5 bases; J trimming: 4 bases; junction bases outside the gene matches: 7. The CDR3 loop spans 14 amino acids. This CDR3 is CAWGGTGDGYGYTF. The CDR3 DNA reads TGTGCCTGGGGAGGGACAGGGGACGGCTATGGCTACACCTTC.

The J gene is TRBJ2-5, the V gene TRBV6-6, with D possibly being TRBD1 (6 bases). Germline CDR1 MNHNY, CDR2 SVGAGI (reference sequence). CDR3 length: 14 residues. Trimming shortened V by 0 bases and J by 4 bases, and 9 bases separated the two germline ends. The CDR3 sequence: CASSYSDSGETQYF. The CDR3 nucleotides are TGTGCCAGCAGTTACTCGGACAGCGGAGAGACCCAGTACTTC.

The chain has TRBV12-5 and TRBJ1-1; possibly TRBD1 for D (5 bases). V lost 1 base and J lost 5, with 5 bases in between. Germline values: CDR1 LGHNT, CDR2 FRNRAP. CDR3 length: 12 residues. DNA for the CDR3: TGTGCTAGTGGTTTGGAGGGGACTGAAGCTTTCTTT. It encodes CASGLEGTEAFF.

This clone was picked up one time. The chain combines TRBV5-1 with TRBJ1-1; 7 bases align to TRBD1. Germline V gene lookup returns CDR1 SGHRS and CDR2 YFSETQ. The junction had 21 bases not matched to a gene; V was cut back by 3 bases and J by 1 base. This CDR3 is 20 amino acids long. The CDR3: CASSWGQHAWGARRNTEAFF. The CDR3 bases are TGCGCCAGCAGCTGGGGACAGCATGCTTGGGGAGCAAGGCGGAACACTGAAGCTTTCTTT.

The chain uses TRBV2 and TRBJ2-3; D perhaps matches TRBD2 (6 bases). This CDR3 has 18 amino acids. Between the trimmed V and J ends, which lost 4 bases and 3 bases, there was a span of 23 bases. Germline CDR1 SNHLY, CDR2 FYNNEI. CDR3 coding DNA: TGTGCCAGCAGTGCGGGCTATTATGCCGGGAGCGGAACAGATACGCAGTATTTT. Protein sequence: CASSAGYYAGSGTDTQYF.